This T cell receptor beta chain stems from a study of identical twins. TCRdb ran MiXCR on the 5' RACE reads and lists one entry per CDR3 protein. The table lists 1.5 million to 2 million distinct CDR3 sequences, around 33% of them singletons. The CDR3 covers 17 residues. Trimming removed 5 bases from V and 1 base from J; junction bases left unmatched: 12. Germline lookup yields CDR1 SGHAT and CDR2 FQNNGV. The source material was cord blood. The TCR sequence derives from a newborn girl in good health. This rearrangement joins TRBV11-2 to TRBJ1-1, with 8 bases fitting TRBD1. CDR3 nucleotide sequence: TGTGCCAGCAGCCGATTCACAGGGGGAACGCAGAACACTGAAGCTTTCTTT. Protein: CASSRFTGGTQNTEAFF.